This TCR beta chain was obtained from a study of shared clonotypes between healthy human individuals. There were only Caucasian adults among the donors, and all lived in Nashville, Tennessee. Whole-study results and caveats: Relative to clonotypes present in all four donors, those not shared had lower generation probabilities. Researchers sampled blood only, noting tissue repertoires likely differ. Across subsets, estimated richness was generally greater for naive than for memory populations.

To note about this clone: What it recognizes is unknown. This sample also contains other DNA sequences that code for the same CDR3.

Trimming took 0 bases from V and 1 from J, leaving 6 bases between them. Germline loops: CDR1 SGHDN, CDR2 FVKESK. The length of the CDR3 is 14 residues. Sequencing was performed with immunoSEQ multiplex PCR; in TCRdb, only in-frame clones are kept and a portion is missing. Of millions of clones listed, approximately 94% are singletons. This sequence originates from a man younger than 30 in good health. The specimen sequenced was naive CD4+ T cells sorted from blood. The subset was: CD45RA+ positively selected. The chain couples TRBV14 to TRBJ1-1; D is possibly TRBD1 (6 bases). The CDR3 loop reads CASSQDRGNTEAFF. The CDR3 bases are TGTGCCAGCAGCCAAGACAGGGGGAACACTGAAGCTTTCTTT.